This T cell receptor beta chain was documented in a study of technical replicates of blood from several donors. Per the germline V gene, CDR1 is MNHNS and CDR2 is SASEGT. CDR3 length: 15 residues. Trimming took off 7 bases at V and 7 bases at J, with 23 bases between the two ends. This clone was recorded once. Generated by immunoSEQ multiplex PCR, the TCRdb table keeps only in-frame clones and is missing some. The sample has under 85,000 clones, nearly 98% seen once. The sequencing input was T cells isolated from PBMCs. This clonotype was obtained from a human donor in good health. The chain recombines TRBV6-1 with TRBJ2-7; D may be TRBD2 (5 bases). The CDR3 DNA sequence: TGTGCCAGCAACCGTAATGGAGTCCTGACTATTGAGCAGTACTTC. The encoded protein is CASNRNGVLTIEQYF.